The clone carrying this T cell receptor (beta chain) was picked up a small number of times. Its target is unknown. Other DNA sequences in this specimen translate into the identical CDR3. Of the isolated RNA, all was reverse transcribed, and so the sequenced material was expressed TCRB transcripts. Repertoires were generated with immunoSEQ multiplex PCR, while TCRdb's copy carries only in-frame clones and drops some. Seen here are 330,000 or so clones, 10% to 15% observed once, and the top ten hold 0.0095% to 0.011%. Germline trimming cut 4 bases from V and 5 bases from J; bases unmatched to any gene: 5. The CDR3 runs 14 residues. From germline, CDR1 is SGHRS and CDR2 YFSETQ. This specimen belongs to a study of beta chain features in type 1 diabetes. Study-level findings and limits: Across all four CD4+ subsets, people with type 1 diabetes showed modestly shorter TCRB CDR3s.

V gene TRBV5-1 combines with J gene TRBJ1-5, with TRBD1 matching over 8 bases. The specimen was naive CD4+ T cells from blood. The source is a woman younger than 30 with type 1 diabetes. The CDR3 DNA reads as TGCGCCAGCAGCCACGGACAGGGAGATCAGCCCCAGCATTTT. Encoded protein: CASSHGQGDQPQHF.